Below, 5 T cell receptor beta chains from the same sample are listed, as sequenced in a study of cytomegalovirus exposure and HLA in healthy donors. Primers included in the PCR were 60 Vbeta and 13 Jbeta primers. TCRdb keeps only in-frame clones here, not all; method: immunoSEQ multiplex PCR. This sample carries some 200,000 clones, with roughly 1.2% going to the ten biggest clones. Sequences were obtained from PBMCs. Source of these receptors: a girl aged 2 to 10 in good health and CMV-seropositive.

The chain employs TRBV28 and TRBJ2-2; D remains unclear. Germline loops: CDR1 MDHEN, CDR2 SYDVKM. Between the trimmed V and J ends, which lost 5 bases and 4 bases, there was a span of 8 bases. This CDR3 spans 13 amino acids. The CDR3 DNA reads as TGTGCCAGCAGTGTCCAGATCACCGGGGAGCTGTTTTTT. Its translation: CASSVQITGELFF.

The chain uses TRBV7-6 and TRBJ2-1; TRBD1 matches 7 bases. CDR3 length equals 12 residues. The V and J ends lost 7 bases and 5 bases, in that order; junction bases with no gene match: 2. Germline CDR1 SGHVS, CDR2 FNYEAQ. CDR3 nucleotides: TGTGCCAGCATCGGGACAGACAATGAGCAGTTCTTC. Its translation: CASIGTDNEQFF.

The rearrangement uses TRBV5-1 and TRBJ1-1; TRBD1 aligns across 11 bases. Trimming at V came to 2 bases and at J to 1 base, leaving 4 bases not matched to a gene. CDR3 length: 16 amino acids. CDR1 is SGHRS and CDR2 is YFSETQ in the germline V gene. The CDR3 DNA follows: TGCGCCAGCAGCTTAGGACAGGGGGCAGAGAACACTGAAGCTTTCTTT. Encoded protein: CASSLGQGAENTEAFF.

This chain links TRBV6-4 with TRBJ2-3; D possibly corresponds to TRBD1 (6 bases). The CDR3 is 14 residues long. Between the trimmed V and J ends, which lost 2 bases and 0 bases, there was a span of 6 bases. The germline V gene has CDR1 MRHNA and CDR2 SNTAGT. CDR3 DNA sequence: TGTGCCAGCAGTGACGGACAGAGCACAGATACGCAGTATTTT. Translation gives CASSDGQSTDTQYF.

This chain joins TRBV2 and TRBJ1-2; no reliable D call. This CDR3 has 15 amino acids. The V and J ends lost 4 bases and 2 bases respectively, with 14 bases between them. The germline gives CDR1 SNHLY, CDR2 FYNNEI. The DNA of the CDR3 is TGTGCCAGCAGTGGTGTACTAAGTTCCAACTATGGCTACACCTTC. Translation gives CASSGVLSSNYGYTF.